These 14 T cell receptor beta chains came from one sample sequenced in a study of blood T cell repertoires in COVID-19. Assay used: immunoSEQ multiplex PCR; TCRdb lists only in-frame clones, some missing. The sample has tens of thousands of clones; around 90% are singletons. What was sequenced was peripheral blood. The receptors here all came from a man aged 45-65 years with acute or convalescent COVID-19.

The chain joins TRBV30 to TRBJ2-5; 10 nucleotides align to TRBD2. Germline V gene lookup returns CDR1 GTSNPN and CDR2 SVGIG (reference sequence). The CDR3 length is 16 residues. Trimming at V came to 0 bases and at J to 2 bases, leaving 6 bases not matched to a gene. CDR3: CAWSVGSGGTQETQYF. The CDR3 DNA reads TGTGCCTGGAGTGTTGGTAGCGGGGGGACACAAGAGACCCAGTACTTC.

The chain recombines TRBV30 with TRBJ1-2; D is ambiguous. This CDR3 region has 14 residues. Germline loops: CDR1 GTSNPN, CDR2 SVGIG (reference sequence). Trimming stripped 2 bases from V and 4 bases from J, with 14 bases between. CDR3 sequence (DNA): TGTGCCTGGAGTAAGCGACGGACTAGCTATGGCTACACCTTC. Its translation is CAWSKRRTSYGYTF.

This chain joins TRBV30 and TRBJ1-4; 9 nucleotides line up with TRBD1. CDR1 is GTSNPN and CDR2 is SVGIG in the germline V gene (reference sequence). V lost 2 bases and J lost 7; bases outside the gene matches: 5. The CDR3 totals 14 residues. CDR3 protein: CAWSHNRGREKLFF. The CDR3, as DNA: TGTGCCTGGAGTCATAACAGGGGGCGTGAAAAACTGTTTTTT.

This chain links TRBV5-6 with TRBJ2-5; D is unresolved. The CDR3 sequence is 13 residues long. The germline gives CDR1 SGHDT, CDR2 YYEEEE. Between the trimmed V and J ends, which lost 2 bases and 2 bases, there was a span of 7 bases. CDR3 DNA: TGTGCCAGCAGCTTTGTCGGGCAAGAGACCCAGTACTTC. Its protein is CASSFVGQETQYF.

V is TRBV7-3 and J is TRBJ1-1; 8 bases agree with TRBD1. The CDR3 consists of 15 residues. Germline V gives CDR1 SGHTA, CDR2 FQGTGA. The J segment lost 1 base and the V segment lost 4 bases, leaving 5 bases of the junction unmatched. The CDR3 sequence: CASSYSGQANTEAFF. The CDR3 bases are TGTGCCAGCAGCTACTCGGGACAGGCGAACACTGAAGCTTTCTTT.

The gene calls are TRBV18 and TRBJ2-5; possibly TRBD1 for D (5 bases). The CDR3 loop spans 14 amino acids. The V end lost 1 base, the J end lost 5 bases, and 11 bases lay between the germline ends. Looked up from germline, CDR1 is KGHSH and CDR2 is LQKENI. The CDR3 here is CASSPLQGRETQYF. The CDR3 nucleotides are TGTGCCAGCTCACCACTCCAGGGAAGGGAGACCCAGTACTTC.

This rearrangement joins TRBV6-2 or TRBV6-3 to TRBJ1-4, with 9 bases identical to TRBD1. V lost 6 bases and J lost 8; bases outside the gene matches: 13. The germline CDR1 and CDR2 sequences are MNHEY and SVGEGT. This CDR3 comprises 16 residues. CDR3 bases: TGTGCCAGCAGCCAGCGACGGGGACAGGGAGGCGAAAAACTGTTTTTT. Amino acid sequence: CASSQRRGQGGEKLFF.

The V and J genes are TRBV24-1 and TRBJ2-1, with TRBD1 identical over 9 bases. Per the germline V gene, CDR1 is KGHDR and CDR2 is SFDVKD. The CDR3 loop spans 15 amino acids. J was trimmed by 5 bases and V by 10 bases; bases with no gene match: 11. CDR3: CATSSRDREHNEQFF. The CDR3 nucleotides read TGTGCCACTTCCTCCCGGGACAGGGAGCACAATGAGCAGTTCTTC.

To note about this clone: Other nucleotide sequences in the sample specify the same CDR3. The V gene is TRBV3-1 (or the pseudogene TRBV3-2), the J gene TRBJ1-1; perhaps TRBD1 as D (5 bases). Trimming took 4 bases from V and 1 from J, leaving 7 bases between them. This CDR3 spans 13 amino acids. Germline CDR1 is LGHDT and CDR2 is YNNKEL (reference sequence). CDR3 sequence: CASSPTGNTEAFF. As DNA, the CDR3 is TGTGCCAGCAGCCCAACAGGGAACACTGAAGCTTTCTTT.

The chain recombines TRBV30 with TRBJ1-3; D is unresolved. Germline V gene data show CDR1 as GTSNPN and CDR2 as SVGIG (reference sequence). CDR3 length equals 14 residues. The germline V and J ends were trimmed by 0 bases and 2 bases, with 8 bases remaining between them. The CDR3 DNA sequence: TGTGCCTGGAGTGTAACCGGGGCTGGAAACACCATATATTTT. Translation: CAWSVTGAGNTIYF.

This rearrangement joins TRBV10-3 to TRBJ2-1, with 9 bases lining up with TRBD1. After removal of 2 bases from V and 7 bases from J, the junction contained 3 bases not matched to a gene. CDR3 length equals 14 residues. Germline CDR1 is ENHRY and CDR2 is SYGVKD. CDR3 sequence: CAISETGGANEQFF. The CDR3 DNA sequence: TGTGCCATCAGTGAGACAGGGGGCGCGAATGAGCAGTTCTTC.

This clone was seen a few times. The V gene is TRBV7-2, the J gene TRBJ1-3; 7 nucleotides align to TRBD1. This CDR3 contains 16 residues. V was clipped by 5 bases and J by 4 bases; unmatched bases: 11. CDR1 SGHTA and CDR2 FQGNSA come from the germline V gene. The CDR3 nucleotides are TGTGCCAGCAGCACCACCGGGACAGTGGGAGGAAACACCATATATTTT. Protein: CASSTTGTVGGNTIYF.

V gene TRBV18 combines with J gene TRBJ1-6; 7 bases are a match to TRBD1. Germline V lookup: CDR1 KGHSH, CDR2 LQKENI. Trimming cost V 5 bases and J 9 bases; bases outside gene matches: 10. This CDR3 is 15 amino acids long. The CDR3 coding sequence is TGTGCCAGCTCAGCAGCAACAGGGGAGGTTTCACCCCTCCACTTT. Translating it yields CASSAATGEVSPLHF.

The V gene is TRBV4-1, the J gene TRBJ2-2, with D unresolved. Germline CDR1 MGHRA, CDR2 YSYEKL. The CDR3 sequence is 21 residues long. Trimming pared 1 base from V and 0 bases from J, leaving 24 bases between. The DNA for the CDR3 is TGCGCCAGCAGCCAAGTTTATAGTTTTGGGCAGACAACCCCGAACACCGGGGAGCTGTTTTTT. Encoded protein: CASSQVYSFGQTTPNTGELFF.